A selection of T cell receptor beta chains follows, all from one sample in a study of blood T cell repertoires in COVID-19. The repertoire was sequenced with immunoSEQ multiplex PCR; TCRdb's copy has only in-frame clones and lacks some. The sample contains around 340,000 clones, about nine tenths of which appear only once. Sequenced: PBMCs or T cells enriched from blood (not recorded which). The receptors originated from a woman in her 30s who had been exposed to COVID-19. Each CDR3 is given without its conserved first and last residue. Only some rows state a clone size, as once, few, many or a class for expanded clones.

CDR3 protein: ASSQDQRRGGYT
V gene: TRBV14
clone size: NA
CDR3 length: 12
J gene: TRBJ1-2

CDR3 protein: ASSWTSGRMETQY
V gene: TRBV7-9
clone size: NA
CDR3 length: 13
J gene: TRBJ2-5

CDR3 protein: ASSTGGYEQY
V gene: TRBV28
clone size: once
CDR3 length: 10
J gene: TRBJ2-7

CDR3 protein: ASSRELRDTQY
V gene: TRBV2
clone size: NA
CDR3 length: 11
J gene: TRBJ2-3

CDR3 protein: ATSDGDRDTGELF
V gene: TRBV24-1
clone size: many
CDR3 length: 13
J gene: TRBJ2-2

CDR3 protein: ATSRVGGSDSPLH
V gene: TRBV15
clone size: NA
CDR3 length: 13
J gene: TRBJ1-6

CDR3 protein: ASSFREATYEQY
V gene: TRBV11-1
clone size: NA
CDR3 length: 12
J gene: TRBJ2-7

CDR3 protein: ASSTRDTQY
V gene: TRBV9
clone size: NA
CDR3 length: 9
J gene: TRBJ2-3

CDR3 protein: ASSPAPLVGSSEQY
V gene: TRBV7-8
clone size: NA
CDR3 length: 14
J gene: TRBJ2-7

CDR3 protein: AWRDRNTGELF
V gene: TRBV30
clone size: NA
CDR3 length: 11
J gene: TRBJ2-2

CDR3 protein: ASSFTEAGELF
V gene: TRBV27
clone size: once
CDR3 length: 11
J gene: TRBJ2-2

CDR3 protein: ASSWKIAGGHTDTQY
V gene: TRBV7-2
clone size: once
CDR3 length: 15
J gene: TRBJ2-3

CDR3 protein: ASSEGAGADNEQF
V gene: TRBV6-1
clone size: NA
CDR3 length: 13
J gene: TRBJ2-1

CDR3 protein: ASSSQRDVLQPQH
V gene: TRBV28
clone size: NA
CDR3 length: 13
J gene: TRBJ1-5

CDR3 protein: ASLRAPFYGYT
V gene: TRBV19
clone size: once
CDR3 length: 11
J gene: TRBJ1-2

CDR3 protein: ASSGIETGSYEQY
V gene: TRBV3-1/TRBV3-2
clone size: NA
CDR3 length: 13
J gene: TRBJ2-7

CDR3 protein: ATRGLAGGGELF
V gene: TRBV24-1
clone size: NA
CDR3 length: 12
J gene: TRBJ2-2

CDR3 protein: ASNLLVGPGGYT
V gene: TRBV19
clone size: NA
CDR3 length: 12
J gene: TRBJ1-2

CDR3 protein: ASKLQAMNTEAF
V gene: TRBV28
clone size: NA
CDR3 length: 12
J gene: TRBJ1-1

CDR3 protein: ASRPPGLATGELF
V gene: TRBV2
clone size: NA
CDR3 length: 13
J gene: TRBJ2-2

CDR3 protein: ASSFSSNTEAF
V gene: TRBV5-1
clone size: few
CDR3 length: 11
J gene: TRBJ1-1

CDR3 protein: ASSRGTDEKLF
V gene: TRBV5-1
clone size: once
CDR3 length: 11
J gene: TRBJ1-4

CDR3 protein: ASRQGAIGELF
V gene: TRBV7-9
clone size: NA
CDR3 length: 11
J gene: TRBJ2-2

CDR3 protein: SVELDGAGNTIY
V gene: TRBV29-1
clone size: NA
CDR3 length: 12
J gene: TRBJ1-3

CDR3 protein: ASKDRPNSNQPQH
V gene: TRBV5-1
clone size: NA
CDR3 length: 13
J gene: TRBJ1-5

CDR3 protein: ASSTRTGQGYT
V gene: TRBV19
clone size: once
CDR3 length: 11
J gene: TRBJ1-2

CDR3 protein: ASSLRTDSVY
V gene: TRBV7-9
clone size: NA
CDR3 length: 10
J gene: TRBJ1-3

CDR3 protein: AWSVSGVGQPQH
V gene: TRBV30
clone size: once
CDR3 length: 12
J gene: TRBJ1-5

CDR3 protein: ASSLNPRVETQY
V gene: TRBV7-3
clone size: NA
CDR3 length: 12
J gene: TRBJ2-5

CDR3 protein: ASSLGGRTYEQY
V gene: TRBV27
clone size: NA
CDR3 length: 12
J gene: TRBJ2-7

CDR3 protein: ASSPGGGQPQH
V gene: TRBV19
clone size: NA
CDR3 length: 11
J gene: TRBJ1-5

CDR3 protein: ASSLARDLNTEAF
V gene: TRBV5-1
clone size: NA
CDR3 length: 13
J gene: TRBJ1-1

CDR3 protein: ASSPRLAENEQF
V gene: TRBV18
clone size: NA
CDR3 length: 12
J gene: TRBJ2-1

CDR3 protein: SVVEVFPPYEQY
V gene: TRBV29-1
clone size: NA
CDR3 length: 12
J gene: TRBJ2-7

CDR3 protein: ASSPRDRGTWEQY
V gene: TRBV7-2
clone size: NA
CDR3 length: 13
J gene: TRBJ2-7

CDR3 protein: ASSLAGDRGAF
V gene: TRBV7-9
clone size: once
CDR3 length: 11
J gene: TRBJ1-1

CDR3 protein: ASSLELAGETQY
V gene: TRBV5-6
clone size: NA
CDR3 length: 12
J gene: TRBJ2-5

CDR3 protein: ASRGEHSYEQY
V gene: TRBV19
clone size: NA
CDR3 length: 11
J gene: TRBJ2-7

CDR3 protein: ASTRDGQLAGSDNEQF
V gene: TRBV19
clone size: NA
CDR3 length: 16
J gene: TRBJ2-1

CDR3 protein: ASSDSWGGRGKNGYT
V gene: TRBV6-4
clone size: NA
CDR3 length: 15
J gene: TRBJ1-2

CDR3 protein: ASSYQGRNQETQY
V gene: TRBV18
clone size: NA
CDR3 length: 13
J gene: TRBJ2-5

CDR3 protein: ASSETRGQNIQY
V gene: TRBV25-1
clone size: NA
CDR3 length: 12
J gene: TRBJ2-4

CDR3 protein: ASSGGDTTEAF
V gene: TRBV19
clone size: NA
CDR3 length: 11
J gene: TRBJ1-1

CDR3 protein: ASSLDGVGGYT
V gene: TRBV5-1
clone size: NA
CDR3 length: 11
J gene: TRBJ1-2

CDR3 protein: ASSPRQGAYGETQY
V gene: TRBV5-1
clone size: NA
CDR3 length: 14
J gene: TRBJ2-5

CDR3 protein: ASSVGTGSEAF
V gene: TRBV9
clone size: NA
CDR3 length: 11
J gene: TRBJ1-1

CDR3 protein: ASNRGTDVYQETQY
V gene: TRBV7-2
clone size: once
CDR3 length: 14
J gene: TRBJ2-5

CDR3 protein: ASSIGTSRAYNEQF
V gene: TRBV19
clone size: NA
CDR3 length: 14
J gene: TRBJ2-1